Given below is one T cell receptor beta chain in context. V lost 3 bases, J lost 3 bases, and 6 bases lay in between. In germline, CDR1 is MDHEN, CDR2 SYDVKM. The CDR3 is made up of 12 amino acids. The sample originates from a study of HIV-infected patients and healthy controls. TCRdb reprocessed the 5' RACE reads via MiXCR and lists one record per CDR3 protein. The repertoire holds 15,000 to 20,000 distinct CDR3 sequences, with about 16% as singletons. This sequence originates from a human donor in good health. Sequences were obtained from CD8+ T cells from blood. V and J are TRBV28 and TRBJ2-7; D is ambiguous. CDR3 in amino acids: CASSFGDYEQYF. The CDR3 DNA is TGTGCCAGCAGTTTTGGGGACTACGAGCAGTACTTC.